Only a few counts were recorded for the clone carrying this TCR beta chain. Its antigen is unknown. The sample belongs to a study of blood T cells in healthy people across ages. The study's findings and limits: Lack of knowledge of donor CMV status possibly confounded expanded clonotype changes. Naive CD4+ cells and diversity were both higher in long-lived donors than in aged donors.

The CDR3 contains 18 residues. The germline gives CDR1 SGHRS, CDR2 YFSETQ. Germline trimming cut 4 bases from V and 3 bases from J; bases unmatched to any gene: 18. A sample-barcoded 5' primer and a J-beta primer mix were used in a second PCR of roughly 7 to 12 cycles. Sequencing yielded, for each sample, at least 3 million paired-end reads carrying CDR3. TCRdb analysed the 5' RACE reads with MiXCR anew, one entry per CDR3 protein. The table records around 990,000 distinct CDR3 sequences, 30% to 40% of them present only once. The V gene is TRBV5-1, the J gene TRBJ1-2; 7 bases match TRBD1. The specimen was blood. This receptor was taken from a man younger than 35 in good health. CDR3 sequence: CASSHLTAGTDGDYGYTF. The CDR3 coding sequence is TGCGCCAGCAGCCACCTGACAGCGGGGACAGATGGGGACTATGGCTACACCTTC.